This T cell receptor (beta chain) was observed in a study of blood T cell repertoires in COVID-19. Background on the study: PBMCs, B-cell-depleted T cells, or T cells provided the cDNA or gDNA that made up the material.

The data were produced by immunoSEQ multiplex PCR, yet TCRdb's version contains in-frame clones alone and is incomplete. The table has hundreds of thousands of clones, around 84% seen once. V gave up 2 bases and J gave up 8 bases, with 12 bases separating them. This CDR3 comprises 13 residues. Source material: PBMCs or T cells enriched from blood (not recorded which). The receptor was isolated from a woman aged 45-65 years who had recovered from COVID-19. The chain is built from TRBV12-3 or TRBV12-4 and TRBJ1-2; D ambiguous. CDR3 in DNA: TGTGCCAGCAGTTTAACGGGAATCGGGGGCTACACCTTC. Protein sequence: CASSLTGIGGYTF.